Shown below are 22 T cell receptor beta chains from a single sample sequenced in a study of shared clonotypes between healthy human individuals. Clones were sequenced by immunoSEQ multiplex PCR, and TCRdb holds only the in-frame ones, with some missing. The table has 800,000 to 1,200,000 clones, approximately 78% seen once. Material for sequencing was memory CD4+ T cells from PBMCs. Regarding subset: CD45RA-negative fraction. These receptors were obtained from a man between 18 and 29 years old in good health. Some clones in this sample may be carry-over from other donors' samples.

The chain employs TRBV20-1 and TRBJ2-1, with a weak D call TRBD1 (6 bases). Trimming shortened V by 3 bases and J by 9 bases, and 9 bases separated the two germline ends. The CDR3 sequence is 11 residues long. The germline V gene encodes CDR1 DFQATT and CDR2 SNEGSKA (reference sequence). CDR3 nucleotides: TGCAGTGCTAGCCCACAGGGTGAGCAGTTCTTC. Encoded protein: CSASPQGEQFF.

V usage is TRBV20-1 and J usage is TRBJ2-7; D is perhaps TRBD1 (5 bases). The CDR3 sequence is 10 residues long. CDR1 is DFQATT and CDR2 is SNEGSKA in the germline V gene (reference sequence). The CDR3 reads CSDSRGEQYF. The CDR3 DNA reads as TGCAGCGACTCTAGGGGCGAGCAGTACTTC.

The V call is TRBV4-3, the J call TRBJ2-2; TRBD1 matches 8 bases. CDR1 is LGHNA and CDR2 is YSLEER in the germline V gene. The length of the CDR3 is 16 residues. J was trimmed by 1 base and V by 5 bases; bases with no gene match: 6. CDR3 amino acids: CASSLDGTGNTGELFF. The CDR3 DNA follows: TGCGCCAGCAGCTTGGATGGGACAGGGAACACCGGGGAGCTGTTTTTT.

CDR3 DNA: TGTGCCAGCAGCGTAGTGGCAGTCACAGATACGCAGTATTTT. This sequence encodes CASSVVAVTDTQYF. The V and J genes are TRBV9 and TRBJ2-3; D call uncertain. This CDR3 contains 14 residues. Trimming cost V 0 bases and J 2 bases, with 7 bases left between them. Germline V gives CDR1 SGDLS, CDR2 YYNGEE.

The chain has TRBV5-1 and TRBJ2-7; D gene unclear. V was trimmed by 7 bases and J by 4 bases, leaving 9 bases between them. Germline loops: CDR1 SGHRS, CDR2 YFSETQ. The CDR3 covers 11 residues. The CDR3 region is CASGESYEQYF. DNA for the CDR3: TGCGCCAGCGGAGAATCGTACGAGCAGTACTTC.

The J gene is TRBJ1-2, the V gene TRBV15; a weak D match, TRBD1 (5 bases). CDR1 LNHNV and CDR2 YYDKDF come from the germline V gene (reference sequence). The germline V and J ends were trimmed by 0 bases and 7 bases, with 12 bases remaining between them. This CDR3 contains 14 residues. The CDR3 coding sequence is TGTGCCACCAGCAGAGAAGTTCAGGGTCCTGGCTACACCTTC. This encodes CATSREVQGPGYTF. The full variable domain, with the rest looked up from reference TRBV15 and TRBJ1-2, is DAMVIQNPRYQVTQFGKPVTLSCSQTLNHNVMYWYQQKSSQAPKLLFHYYDKDFNNEADTPDNFQSRRPNTSFCFLDIRSPGLGDTAMYLCATSREVQGPGYTFGSGTRLTVV.

This CDR3 reads CASSIKGGPLVGQFF. In DNA form, the CDR3 reads TGTGCCAGTAGTATAAAGGGAGGGCCGTTAGTCGGGCAGTTCTTC. The chain employs TRBV19 and TRBJ2-1; 7 bases line up with TRBD2. Germline V gene data show CDR1 as LNHDA and CDR2 as SQIVND (reference sequence). The CDR3 consists of 15 residues. V lost 2 bases and J lost 12; bases outside the gene matches: 13.

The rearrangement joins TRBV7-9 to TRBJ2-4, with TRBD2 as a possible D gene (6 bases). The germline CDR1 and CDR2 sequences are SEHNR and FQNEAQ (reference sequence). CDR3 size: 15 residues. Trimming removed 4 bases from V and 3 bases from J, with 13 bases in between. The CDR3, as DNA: TGTGCCAGCAGCTCCGGGCGGGGAGGCAAAAACATTCAGTACTTC. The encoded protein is CASSSGRGGKNIQYF.

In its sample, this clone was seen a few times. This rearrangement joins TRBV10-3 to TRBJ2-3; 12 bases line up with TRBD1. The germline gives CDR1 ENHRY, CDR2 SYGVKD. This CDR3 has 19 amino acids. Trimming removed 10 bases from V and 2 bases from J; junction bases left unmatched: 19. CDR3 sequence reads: CATQIRGDRGPGSTDTQYF. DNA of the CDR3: TGTGCCACCCAAATCCGCGGGGACAGGGGGCCTGGCTCCACAGATACGCAGTATTTT.

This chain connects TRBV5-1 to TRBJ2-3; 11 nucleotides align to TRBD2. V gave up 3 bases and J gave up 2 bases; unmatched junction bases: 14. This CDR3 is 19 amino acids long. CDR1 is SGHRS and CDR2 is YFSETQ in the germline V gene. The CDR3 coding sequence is TGCGCCAGCAGCTACCAGAGCCTAGCGGGAGGACCTCACACAGATACGCAGTATTTT. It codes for CASSYQSLAGGPHTDTQYF.

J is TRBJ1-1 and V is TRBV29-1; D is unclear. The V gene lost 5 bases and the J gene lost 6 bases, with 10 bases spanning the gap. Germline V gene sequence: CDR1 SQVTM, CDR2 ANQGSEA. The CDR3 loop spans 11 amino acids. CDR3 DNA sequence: TGCAGCGTTACAAGCGGGTCTGAAGCTTTCTTT. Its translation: CSVTSGSEAFF.

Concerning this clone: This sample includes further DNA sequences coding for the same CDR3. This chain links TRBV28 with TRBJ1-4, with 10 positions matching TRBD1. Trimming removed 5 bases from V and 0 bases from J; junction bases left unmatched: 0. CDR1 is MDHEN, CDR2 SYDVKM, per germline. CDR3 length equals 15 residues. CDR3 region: CASSGQGATNEKLFF. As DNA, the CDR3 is TGTGCCAGCAGTGGACAGGGGGCAACTAATGAAAAACTGTTTTTT.

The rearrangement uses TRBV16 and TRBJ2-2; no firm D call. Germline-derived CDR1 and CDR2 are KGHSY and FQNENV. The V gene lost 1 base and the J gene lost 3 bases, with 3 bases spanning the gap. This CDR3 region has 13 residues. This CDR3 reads CASSQWDTGELFF. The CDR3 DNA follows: TGTGCCAGCAGCCAATGGGACACCGGGGAGCTGTTTTTT. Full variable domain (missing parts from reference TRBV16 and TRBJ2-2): GEEVAQTPKHLVRGEGQKAKLYCAPIKGHSYVFWYQQVLKNEFKFLISFQNENVFDETGMPKERFSAKCLPNSPCSLEIQATKLEDSAVYFCASSQWDTGELFFGEGSRLTVL.

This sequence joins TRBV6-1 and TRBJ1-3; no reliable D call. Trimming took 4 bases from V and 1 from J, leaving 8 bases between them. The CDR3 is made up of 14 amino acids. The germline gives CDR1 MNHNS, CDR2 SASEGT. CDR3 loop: CASSAYESGNTIYF. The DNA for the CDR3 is TGTGCCAGCAGTGCGTATGAATCTGGAAACACCATATATTTT.

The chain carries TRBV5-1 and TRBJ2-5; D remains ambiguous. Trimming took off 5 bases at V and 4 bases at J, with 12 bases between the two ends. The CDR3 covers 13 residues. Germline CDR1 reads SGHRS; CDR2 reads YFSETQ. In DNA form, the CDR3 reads TGCGCCAGCAGATCGGCTCTCCGAGAGACCCAGTACTTC. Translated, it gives CASRSALRETQYF.

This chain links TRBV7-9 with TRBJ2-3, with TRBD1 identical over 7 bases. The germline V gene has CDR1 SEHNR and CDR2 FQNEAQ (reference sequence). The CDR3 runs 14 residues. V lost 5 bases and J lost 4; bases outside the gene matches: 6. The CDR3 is CASSPDRAPDTQYF. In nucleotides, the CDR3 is TGTGCCAGCAGCCCCGACAGGGCGCCAGATACGCAGTATTTT. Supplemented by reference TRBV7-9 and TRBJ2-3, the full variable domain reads DTGVSQNPRHKITKRGQNVTFRCDPISEHNRLYWYRQTLGQGPEFLTYFQNEAQLEKSRLLSDRFSAERPKGSFSTLEIQRTEQGDSAMYLCASSPDRAPDTQYFGPGTRLTVL.

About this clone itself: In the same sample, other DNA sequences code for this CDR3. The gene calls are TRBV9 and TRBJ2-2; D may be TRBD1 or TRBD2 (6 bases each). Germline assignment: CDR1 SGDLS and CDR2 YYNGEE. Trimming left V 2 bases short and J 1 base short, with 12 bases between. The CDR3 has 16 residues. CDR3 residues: CASSVEGGMNTGELFF. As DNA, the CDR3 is TGTGCCAGCAGCGTCGAGGGGGGAATGAACACCGGGGAGCTGTTTTTT.

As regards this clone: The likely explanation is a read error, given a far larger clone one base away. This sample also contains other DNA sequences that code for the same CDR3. CDR3 DNA: TGTGCTGCTCATACGGGGGGCGGCGGGGAGCTGTTTTTT. It yields the protein CAAHTGGGGELFF. The gene calls are TRBV27 and TRBJ2-2; weak D call: TRBD2 (7 bases). From germline, CDR1 is MNHEY and CDR2 SMNVEV (reference sequence). The CDR3 extends over 13 amino acids.

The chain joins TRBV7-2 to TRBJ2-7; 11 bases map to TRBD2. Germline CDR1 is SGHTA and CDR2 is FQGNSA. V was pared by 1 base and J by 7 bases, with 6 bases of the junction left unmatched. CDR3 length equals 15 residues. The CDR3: CASSLGLAGGGEQYF. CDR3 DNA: TGTGCCAGCAGCTTAGGGCTAGCGGGAGGTGGGGAGCAGTACTTC.

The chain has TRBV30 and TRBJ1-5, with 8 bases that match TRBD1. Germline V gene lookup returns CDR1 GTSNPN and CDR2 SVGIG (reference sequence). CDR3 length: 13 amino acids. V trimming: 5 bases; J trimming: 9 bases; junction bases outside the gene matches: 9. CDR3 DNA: TGTGCCTGGGCTCCCGACAGGGGTGGGCCCCAGCATTTT. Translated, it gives CAWAPDRGGPQHF.

The CDR3 DNA follows: TGTGCCAGTAGTTTTTTGGGACAGGGGGCAACAGATACGCAGTATTTT. Translation: CASSFLGQGATDTQYF. The V call is TRBV19, the J call TRBJ2-3; 12 bases agree with TRBD1. The V segment lost 5 bases and the J segment 3 bases; nucleotides outside the gene matches: 6. This CDR3 contains 16 residues. In germline, CDR1 is LNHDA, CDR2 SQIVND (reference sequence).

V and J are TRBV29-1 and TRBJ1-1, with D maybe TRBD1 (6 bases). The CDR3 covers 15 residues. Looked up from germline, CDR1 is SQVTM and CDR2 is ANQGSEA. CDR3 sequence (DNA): TGCAGTATTGTGGCACAGGGAATCCTGGTCACTGAAGCTTTCTTT. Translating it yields CSIVAQGILVTEAFF.